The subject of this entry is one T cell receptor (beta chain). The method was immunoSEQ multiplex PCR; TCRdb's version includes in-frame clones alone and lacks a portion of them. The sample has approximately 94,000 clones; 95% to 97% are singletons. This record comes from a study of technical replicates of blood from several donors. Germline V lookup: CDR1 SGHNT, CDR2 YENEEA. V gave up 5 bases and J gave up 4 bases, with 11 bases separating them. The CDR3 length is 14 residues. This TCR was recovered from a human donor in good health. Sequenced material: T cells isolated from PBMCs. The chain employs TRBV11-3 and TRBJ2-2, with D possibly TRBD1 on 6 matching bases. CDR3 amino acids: CASSAAGATGELFF. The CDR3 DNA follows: TGTGCCAGCAGCGCCGCAGGGGCCACCGGGGAGCTGTTTTTT. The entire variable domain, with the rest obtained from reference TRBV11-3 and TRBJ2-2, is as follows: EAGVVQSPRYKIIEKKQPVAFWCNPISGHNTLYWYLQNLGQGPELLIRYENEEAVDDSQLPKDRFSAERLKGVDSTLKIQPAELGDSAVYLCASSAAGATGELFFGEGSRLTVL.